The T cell receptor (beta chain) under discussion was sequenced for a study of cytomegalovirus exposure and HLA in healthy donors. The study's findings and limits: Specificity for CMV antigens was confirmed in vitro for three of the CMV-associated chains. Follow-up analysis seemed to connect common viral pathogens with several of the most significant clusters identified. Reports credit the classifier with highly specific, highly sensitive diagnosis of cytomegalovirus status.

With regard to this clone: The antigen remains undetermined.

The PCR made use of 60 Vbeta and 13 Jbeta primers. Sequencing was performed with immunoSEQ multiplex PCR; in TCRdb, only in-frame clones are kept and a portion is missing. The data hold roughly 100,000 clones, with around 80% observed a single time. The CDR3 spans 13 residues. From germline, CDR1 is GTSNPN and CDR2 SVGIG (reference sequence). Trimming shortened V by 4 bases and J by 1 base, and 9 bases separated the two germline ends. The chain couples TRBV30 to TRBJ2-3; D may be TRBD1 (6 bases). The sequence came from an older woman in good health and CMV-seronegative. Specimen: PBMCs. CDR3 region: CAWNEGGTDTQYF. The CDR3 DNA reads as TGTGCCTGGAACGAGGGGGGCACAGATACGCAGTATTTT.